The T cell receptor (beta chain) described here comes from a study of cytomegalovirus exposure and HLA in healthy donors. TCRdb's table, derived via immunoSEQ multiplex PCR, lists solely in-frame clones and lacks some. The sample records some 200,000 clones, roughly 84% being singletons. With 5 bases clipped from V and 4 bases from J, the junction kept 3 bases outside the gene matches. CDR3 size: 14 residues. The germline V gene encodes CDR1 SGHRS and CDR2 YFSETQ. Study observations and caveats: Cytomegalovirus association was assigned to more than 150 TCR beta chains.

Worth noting for this clone: Its antigen is as yet unknown.

The sample consisted of PBMCs. This sequence joins TRBV5-1 and TRBJ1-1; 12 bases align to TRBD1. The clonotype comes from a woman under 30 in good health and CMV-seropositive. CDR3 sequence reads: CASRRDRGRTEAFF. The DNA of the CDR3 is TGCGCCAGCAGAAGGGACAGGGGGCGCACTGAAGCTTTCTTT.